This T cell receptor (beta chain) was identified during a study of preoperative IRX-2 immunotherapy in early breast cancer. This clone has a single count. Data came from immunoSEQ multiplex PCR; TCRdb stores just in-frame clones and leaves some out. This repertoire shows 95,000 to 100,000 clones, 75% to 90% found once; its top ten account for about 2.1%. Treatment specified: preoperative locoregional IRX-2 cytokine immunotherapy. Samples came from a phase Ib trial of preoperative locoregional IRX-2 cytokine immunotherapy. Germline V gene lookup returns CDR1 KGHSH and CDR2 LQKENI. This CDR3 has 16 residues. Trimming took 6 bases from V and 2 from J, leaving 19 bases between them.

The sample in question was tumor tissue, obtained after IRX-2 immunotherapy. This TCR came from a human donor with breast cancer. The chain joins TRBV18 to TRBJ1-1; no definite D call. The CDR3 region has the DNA TGTGCCAGCTCTCTGGCCTCCCCCAACTTAAACACTGAAGCTTTCTTT. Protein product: CASSLASPNLNTEAFF.